A selection of T cell receptor beta chains follows, all from one sample in a study of early T cells in non-severe SARS-CoV-2 infection. TCRdb fed the 5' RACE reads into MiXCR, producing one record per CDR3 protein. The profile shows tens of thousands of distinct CDR3 sequences, 9% to 9.5% of them singletons. Sample: whole blood. The origin of the receptors is an adult who was a healthcare worker with PCR-confirmed SARS-CoV-2 infection or an uninfected control (not recorded which). Both conserved end residues are part of each CDR3. The order of the fields is CDR3 length, clone size, V gene, D gene, J gene, CDR3 DNA, CDR3 protein. The D gene is left open where the match is weak. Size is stated for part of the rows, as once, few or many counts, or as a class when the clone is expanded.

len: 15
abundance: many
v_gene: TRBV6-5
d_gene: .
j_gene: TRBJ2-3
CDR3nt: TGTGCCAGCAGTTACTCGGGGGGATACACTCATACGCAGTATTTT
CDR3aa: CASSYSGGYTHTQYF

len: 14
abundance: .
v_gene: TRBV3-1
d_gene: TRBD2
j_gene: TRBJ2-7
CDR3nt: TGTGTCAGCAGCCCCTCAGGAGCGGGGCGGGAGTCTTGGTTC
CDR3aa: CVSSPSGAGRESWF

len: 16
abundance: many
v_gene: TRBV25-1
d_gene: .
j_gene: TRBJ2-7
CDR3nt: TGTGCCAGCAGTGAATTTAGGGCAGCGGATTCCTACGAGCAGTACTTC
CDR3aa: CASSEFRAADSYEQYF

len: 16
abundance: .
v_gene: TRBV7-4
d_gene: TRBD2
j_gene: TRBJ2-5
CDR3nt: TGTGCCAGCAGCCCCGGGACTAGCGGGAGAGGGGAGACCCAGTACTTC
CDR3aa: CASSPGTSGRGETQYF

len: 16
abundance: many
v_gene: TRBV20-1
d_gene: .
j_gene: TRBJ2-2
CDR3nt: TGCAGTGCTAGAGATGCGGCGTCGGGGAACACCGGGGAGCTGTTTTTT
CDR3aa: CSARDAASGNTGELFF

len: 12
abundance: many
v_gene: TRBV3-1
d_gene: .
j_gene: TRBJ2-7
CDR3nt: TGTGCCAGCAGCCAAGAAACCTACGAGCAGTACTTC
CDR3aa: CASSQETYEQYF

len: 15
abundance: many
v_gene: TRBV20-1
d_gene: TRBD2
j_gene: TRBJ2-1
CDR3nt: TGCAGTGCTATACCTAGCGGGGGAGAATCGGGTGAGCAGTTCTTC
CDR3aa: CSAIPSGGESGEQFF

len: 14
abundance: many
v_gene: TRBV18
d_gene: .
j_gene: TRBJ2-3
CDR3nt: TGTGCCAGCTCACAAGGGGGGGCCACAGATACGCAGTATTTT
CDR3aa: CASSQGGATDTQYF

len: 15
abundance: many
v_gene: TRBV20-1
d_gene: TRBD2
j_gene: TRBJ2-2
CDR3nt: TGCAGTGCTAGGGCTAGCGGGGGAAAGGACGGGGAGCTGTTTTTT
CDR3aa: CSARASGGKDGELFF

len: 15
abundance: many
v_gene: TRBV6-1
d_gene: .
j_gene: TRBJ2-5
CDR3nt: TGTGCCAGCGGAATCGCTAGAATGTACCAAGAGACCCAGTACTTC
CDR3aa: CASGIARMYQETQYF

len: 14
abundance: many
v_gene: TRBV19
d_gene: TRBD1
j_gene: TRBJ1-4
CDR3nt: TGTGCCAGTAGTCTACGACAGGGGGAAGAAAAACTGTTTTTT
CDR3aa: CASSLRQGEEKLFF

len: 15
abundance: many
v_gene: TRBV18
d_gene: .
j_gene: TRBJ1-1
CDR3nt: TGTGCCAGCTCACCACCGAGGCAGCCGAACACTGAAGCTTTCTTT
CDR3aa: CASSPPRQPNTEAFF

len: 14
abundance: .
v_gene: TRBV20-1
d_gene: .
j_gene: TRBJ2-7
CDR3nt: TGCAGTGCTAGAGTTCTTAGGACAGCCTACGAGCAGTACTTC
CDR3aa: CSARVLRTAYEQYF

len: 15
abundance: .
v_gene: TRBV6-1
d_gene: .
j_gene: TRBJ1-5
CDR3nt: TGTGCCACCCGGGGGGTTCACCATAGCAATCAGCCCCAGCATTTT
CDR3aa: CATRGVHHSNQPQHF

len: 15
abundance: few
v_gene: TRBV12-3/TRBV12-4
d_gene: TRBD1
j_gene: TRBJ2-2
CDR3nt: TGTGCCAGCAGTTACCGGGACAGGAACACCGGGGAGCTGTTTTTT
CDR3aa: CASSYRDRNTGELFF

len: 13
abundance: many
v_gene: TRBV18
d_gene: .
j_gene: TRBJ2-5
CDR3nt: TGTGCCAGCTCACCACGAGGGGGAGAGACCCAGTACTTC
CDR3aa: CASSPRGGETQYF

len: 12
abundance: many
v_gene: TRBV15
d_gene: .
j_gene: TRBJ1-6
CDR3nt: TGTGCCACCAGCAGAGTTGCTTCACCCCTCCACTTT
CDR3aa: CATSRVASPLHF

len: 15
abundance: many
v_gene: TRBV20-1
d_gene: .
j_gene: TRBJ2-1
CDR3nt: TGCAGTGCTAGTGAGGGCCCTCACCTTTACAATGAGCAGTTCTTC
CDR3aa: CSASEGPHLYNEQFF

len: 14
abundance: many
v_gene: TRBV30
d_gene: .
j_gene: TRBJ1-5
CDR3nt: TGTGCCTGGAGTGTTGGGCAGACCAATCAGCCCCAGCATTTT
CDR3aa: CAWSVGQTNQPQHF

len: 13
abundance: .
v_gene: TRBV7-9
d_gene: TRBD1
j_gene: TRBJ1-2
CDR3nt: TGTGCCAGCAGCTTGGGACAGGTGTATGGCTACACCTTC
CDR3aa: CASSLGQVYGYTF

len: 13
abundance: many
v_gene: TRBV10-3
d_gene: .
j_gene: TRBJ1-1
CDR3nt: TGTGCCATCAGTGAGTCGTTGAACACTGAAGCTTTCTTT
CDR3aa: CAISESLNTEAFF

len: 16
abundance: many
v_gene: TRBV7-3
d_gene: TRBD1
j_gene: TRBJ2-1
CDR3nt: TGTGCCAGCAGCTCGTCGGGACAGGGAGTTCTAAATGAGCAGTTCTTC
CDR3aa: CASSSSGQGVLNEQFF